Shown below are 30 T cell receptor beta chains from a single sample sequenced in a study of T cell responses to AZD1222 COVID-19 vaccine. Data came from immunoSEQ multiplex PCR; TCRdb stores just in-frame clones and leaves some out. The top ten hold around 14% of the sample, which has 98,000 or so clones, roughly 83% seen once. The material was peripheral blood, obtained 28 days after the second AZD1222 dose. The receptors derive from an adult who received the AZD1222 COVID-19 vaccine.

The chain recombines TRBV6-5 with TRBJ1-6; D is undetermined. V was trimmed by 8 bases and J by 0 bases, leaving 8 bases between them. The CDR3 loop spans 14 amino acids. The germline gives CDR1 MNHEY, CDR2 SVGAGI. As DNA, the CDR3 is TGTGCCAGCCACAGACTCTCCTATAATTCACCCCTCCACTTT. Amino acid sequence: CASHRLSYNSPLHF.

The gene calls are TRBV24-1 and TRBJ2-2, with TRBD1 matching over 9 bases. This CDR3 contains 15 residues. With 3 bases clipped from V and 6 bases from J, the junction kept 4 bases outside the gene matches. Germline CDR1 and CDR2: KGHDR and SFDVKD. CDR3: CATSDNRDRAGELFF. The DNA of the CDR3 is TGTGCCACCAGTGATAACCGGGACAGGGCCGGGGAGCTGTTTTTT.

This CDR3 is CASSADRGATGELFF. The CDR3 bases are TGTGCCAGTAGTGCCGACAGGGGCGCAACCGGGGAGCTGTTTTTT. This sequence joins TRBV19 and TRBJ2-2; the match to TRBD1 covers 8 bases. Germline CDR1 is LNHDA and CDR2 is SQIVND (reference sequence). The length of the CDR3 is 15 residues. Trimming removed 5 bases from V and 5 bases from J; junction bases left unmatched: 7. Looking up the rest from reference TRBV19 and TRBJ2-2 gives the full variable domain: DGGITQSPKYLFRKEGQNVTLSCEQNLNHDAMYWYRQDPGQGLRLIYYSQIVNDFQKGDIAEGYSVSREKKESFPLTVTSAQKNPTAFYLCASSADRGATGELFFGEGSRLTVL.

The chain recombines TRBV14 with TRBJ2-7; D uncertain. The germline CDR1 and CDR2 sequences are SGHDN and FVKESK. CDR3 length equals 15 residues. Trimming removed 2 bases from V and 3 bases from J, with 14 bases in between. As DNA, the CDR3 is TGTGCCAGCAGCCAAATTAGCCCGGCTATCTACGAGCAGTACTTC. Translated: CASSQISPAIYEQYF. Complete variable domain (other parts from reference TRBV14 and TRBJ2-7): EAGVTQFPSHSVIEKGQTVTLRCDPISGHDNLYWYRRVMGKEIKFLLHFVKESKQDESGMPNNRFLAERTGGTYSTLKVQPAELEDSGVYFCASSQISPAIYEQYFGPGTRLTVT.

The rearrangement uses TRBV6-5 and TRBJ1-2; 10 nucleotides align to TRBD1. The trim removed 6 bases at V and 3 bases at J, leaving 7 bases unmatched. From germline, CDR1 is MNHEY and CDR2 SVGAGI. The CDR3 length is 15 residues. The CDR3 here is CASRGPGQGDYGYTF. CDR3 nucleotides: TGTGCCAGCAGGGGGCCCGGACAGGGGGACTATGGCTACACCTTC.

The chain employs TRBV29-1 and TRBJ1-3, with 9 bases identical to TRBD1. The CDR3 extends over 18 amino acids. CDR1 is SQVTM and CDR2 is ANQGSEA in the germline V gene. Losses at the gene ends were 8 bases for V and 0 bases for J; bases not matched to a gene: 17. CDR3 sequence (DNA): TGCAGCTTCAAGTCGGGACAGGGACTAGGAACCTCTGGAAACACCATATATTTT. Translating gives CSFKSGQGLGTSGNTIYF.

The J gene is TRBJ2-3, the V gene TRBV3-1 (or the pseudogene TRBV3-2); a weak D match, TRBD2 (6 bases). The V gene lost 4 bases and the J gene lost 6 bases, with 17 bases spanning the gap. The CDR3 consists of 15 residues. The V gene's germline CDR1 is LGHDT and CDR2 YNNKEL (reference sequence). The CDR3 sequence is CASSRPGLLKDTQYF. Written as DNA, the CDR3 is TGTGCCAGCAGCCGACCGGGACTCCTCAAGGATACGCAGTATTTT.

This clone was detected a few times. This chain uses TRBV6-5 with TRBJ1-6; no reliable D call. This CDR3 contains 13 residues. Between the trimmed V and J ends, which lost 9 bases and 5 bases, there was a span of 11 bases. CDR1 MNHEY and CDR2 SVGAGI come from the germline V gene. CDR3 amino acids: CASSSDHNSPLHF. The DNA for the CDR3 is TGTGCCAGTTCCTCCGATCATAATTCACCCCTCCACTTT.

The rearrangement joins TRBV18 to TRBJ1-2, with 7 bases aligning to TRBD1. The germline V gene encodes CDR1 KGHSH and CDR2 LQKENI. The CDR3 has 15 residues. V lost 3 bases and J lost 10; bases outside the gene matches: 14. CDR3 region: CASSPEWTGGTPYTF. The DNA of the CDR3 is TGTGCCAGCTCACCTGAATGGACAGGAGGTACCCCCTACACCTTC.

The chain carries TRBV7-8 and TRBJ1-5, with 9 bases lining up with TRBD1. The junction had 4 bases not matched to a gene; V was cut back by 2 bases and J by 5 bases. The CDR3 totals 15 residues. Looked up from germline, CDR1 is SGHVS and CDR2 is FQNEAQ. The chain's CDR3 is CASSLKGTGYQPQHF. CDR3 coding DNA: TGTGCCAGCAGCTTAAAGGGGACAGGGTATCAGCCCCAGCATTTT.

This chain links TRBV12-3 or TRBV12-4 with TRBJ2-1; TRBD2 might be the D (6 bases). CDR3 length equals 13 residues. Trimming cost V 3 bases and J 8 bases, with 11 bases left between them. DNA for the CDR3: TGTGCCAGCAGTTTCCCCCCGGGGGATGAGCAGTTCTTC. As protein: CASSFPPGDEQFF.

The chain carries TRBV6-4 and TRBJ2-2; D call uncertain. The germline V and J ends were trimmed by 4 bases and 5 bases, with 8 bases remaining between them. Germline CDR1 reads MRHNA; CDR2 reads SNTAGT. The CDR3 spans 13 residues. CDR3 in DNA: TGTGCCAGCAGTGTGGACCATACCGGGGAGCTGTTTTTT. It encodes CASSVDHTGELFF.

The J gene is TRBJ1-2, the V gene TRBV18, with a tentative D call TRBD1 (5 bases). The V gene's germline CDR1 is KGHSH and CDR2 LQKENI. Trimming cost V 3 bases and J 4 bases, with 12 bases left between them. CDR3 length: 14 amino acids. CDR3 region: CASSPQTGSYGYTF. Here the CDR3 DNA reads TGTGCCAGCTCACCTCAAACAGGATCCTATGGCTACACCTTC. The full variable domain, with the rest looked up from reference TRBV18 and TRBJ1-2, is NAGVMQNPRHLVRRRGQEARLRCSPMKGHSHVYWYRQLPEEGLKFMVYLQKENIIDESGMPKERFSAEFPKEGPSILRIQQVVRGDSAAYFCASSPQTGSYGYTFGSGTRLTVV.

The chain employs TRBV29-1 and TRBJ2-1; TRBD2 is a possible D gene (6 bases). Trimming pared 4 bases from V and 7 bases from J, leaving 17 bases between. Germline V lookup: CDR1 SQVTM, CDR2 ANQGSEA. This CDR3 spans 14 amino acids. The CDR3 here is CSVGRGALQNEQFF. The CDR3 nucleotides are TGCAGCGTTGGCCGCGGGGCCCTACAGAATGAGCAGTTCTTC.

The CDR3 here is CASTKKWEGESNQPQHF. Written as DNA, the CDR3 is TGTGCCAGTACTAAGAAATGGGAGGGCGAGAGCAATCAGCCCCAGCATTTT. The genes are TRBV19 and TRBJ1-5; no clear D gene. Germline V gene data show CDR1 as LNHDA and CDR2 as SQIVND (reference sequence). Trimming pared 7 bases from V and 1 base from J, leaving 20 bases between. The CDR3 is 17 amino acids.

This clone was seen only a few times. The gene calls are TRBV5-1 and TRBJ2-7; 8 bases map to TRBD2. CDR1 is SGHRS, CDR2 YFSETQ, per germline. The junction had 6 bases not matched to a gene; V was cut back by 2 bases and J by 2 bases. The CDR3 extends over 15 amino acids. The CDR3 nucleotides are TGCGCCAGCAGCTTTGGGGCAGCGGGGGCCTACGAGCAGTACTTC. This codes for CASSFGAAGAYEQYF.

This clone has only one observation. The J gene is TRBJ1-1, the V gene TRBV6-5; D is undetermined. This CDR3 has 14 amino acids. CDR1 MNHEY and CDR2 SVGAGI come from the germline V gene. The V end lost 0 bases, the J end lost 1 base, and 6 bases lay between the germline ends. The CDR3 sequence: CASSYSQENTEAFF. CDR3 in DNA: TGTGCCAGCAGTTACTCGCAGGAGAACACTGAAGCTTTCTTT.

The chain recombines TRBV27 with TRBJ1-4; possible D gene TRBD1, 6 bases. This CDR3 has 13 amino acids. V lost 6 bases and J lost 7, with 12 bases in between. Germline V lookup: CDR1 MNHEY, CDR2 SMNVEV (reference sequence). The CDR3 protein is CASRATGPEKLFF. CDR3 nucleotides: TGTGCCAGCAGGGCCACAGGGCCTGAAAAACTGTTTTTT.

This clone was observed a handful of times. The chain uses TRBV29-1 and TRBJ2-3; 7 bases match TRBD1. CDR1 is SQVTM, CDR2 ANQGSEA, per germline. CDR3 length: 14 amino acids. Trimming took 0 bases from V and 7 from J; bases not matched to a gene: 7. In nucleotides, the CDR3 is TGCAGCGTTGAAGATCGGGACAGAGCGTATACGCAGTATTTT. Protein product: CSVEDRDRAYTQYF.

CDR3 DNA: TGCGCCAGCAGCTTGGTTCTGGGCATGAACACTGAAGCTTTCTTT. Translation: CASSLVLGMNTEAFF. The chain combines TRBV5-1 with TRBJ1-1, with D uncertain. Trimming removed 0 bases at V and 0 bases at J, with 9 bases between. CDR3 length: 15 amino acids. Germline assignment: CDR1 SGHRS and CDR2 YFSETQ.

V gene TRBV4-1 combines with J gene TRBJ1-2; D call uncertain. The germline V gene has CDR1 MGHRA and CDR2 YSYEKL. The CDR3 runs to 15 residues. Trimming pared 0 bases from V and 4 bases from J, leaving 12 bases between. This CDR3 is CASSQDRVVSYGYTF. CDR3 coding DNA: TGCGCCAGCAGCCAAGATCGTGTCGTCAGCTATGGCTACACCTTC.

The rearrangement links TRBV2 to TRBJ2-1; 10 nucleotides match TRBD2. Germline V lookup: CDR1 SNHLY, CDR2 FYNNEI. J lost 8 bases, V lost 5 bases, and 9 bases had no gene match. The CDR3 has 15 residues. The CDR3 DNA reads as TGTGCCAGCAGTTCTTTAGCGGGAGGAGGTTATGAGCAGTTCTTC. Amino acids: CASSSLAGGGYEQFF.

This clone has more than one count but fewer than ten. The CDR3 sequence: CATSVPRGNEQFF. CDR3 coding DNA: TGTGCCACCAGTGTACCAAGAGGCAATGAGCAGTTCTTC. The chain combines TRBV24-1 with TRBJ2-1; D unresolved. Trimming took 5 bases from V and 6 from J, leaving 10 bases between them. There are 13 residues in the CDR3. Germline CDR1 reads KGHDR; CDR2 reads SFDVKD.

The gene calls are TRBV5-4 and TRBJ1-6, with D possibly TRBD1 on 5 matching bases. This CDR3 contains 14 residues. CDR1 SGHNT and CDR2 YYREEE come from the germline V gene (reference sequence). Trimming took off 1 base at V and 6 bases at J, with 8 bases between the two ends. DNA of the CDR3: TGTGCCAGCAGCTTGACAGGACCTAATTCACCCCTCCACTTT. Translating it yields CASSLTGPNSPLHF. The full variable domain, its missing parts supplied by reference TRBV5-4 and TRBJ1-6, is ETGVTQSPTHLIKTRGQQVTLRCSSQSGHNTVSWYQQALGQGPQFIFQYYREEENGRGNFPPRFSGLQFPNYSSELNVNALELDDSALYLCASSLTGPNSPLHFGNGTRLTVT.

The chain links TRBV19 to TRBJ2-7; TRBD1 is a possible D gene (6 bases). Trimming cost V 4 bases and J 6 bases, with 19 bases left between them. Per germline, CDR1 LNHDA and CDR2 SQIVND (reference sequence). The CDR3 length is 15 residues. DNA for the CDR3: TGTGCCAGTAGTAGCCGACAGGTTCGGGACGGCGAGCAGTACTTC. It encodes CASSSRQVRDGEQYF.

The V call is TRBV6-5, the J call TRBJ1-2; 8 bases agree with TRBD1. Trimming took 0 bases from V and 5 from J; bases not matched to a gene: 5. This CDR3 has 15 residues. CDR1 is MNHEY, CDR2 SVGAGI, per germline. The CDR3 bases are TGTGCCAGCAGTTACTCCCGGACAGGGAGGTATGGCTACACCTTC. Protein sequence: CASSYSRTGRYGYTF.

The chain couples TRBV10-3 to TRBJ2-3; D gene uncertain. Germline V lookup: CDR1 ENHRY, CDR2 SYGVKD. This CDR3 has 15 amino acids. The V end was cut by 5 bases, the J end by 0 bases, with 12 bases between. The CDR3 DNA reads as TGTGCCATCAGTCCGGACCTACCAAGCACAGATACGCAGTATTTT. This encodes CAISPDLPSTDTQYF.

The CDR3 sequence: CASSQDSVSQPQHF. The DNA of the CDR3 is TGTGCCAGCAGCCAAGATTCGGTGAGCCAGCCCCAGCATTTT. The rearrangement links TRBV3-1 (or the pseudogene TRBV3-2) to TRBJ1-5; D unclear. The CDR3 spans 14 residues. Per the germline V gene, CDR1 is LGHDT and CDR2 is YNNKEL (reference sequence). V shed 0 bases and J shed 7 bases, with 10 bases lying between them.

The chain uses TRBV18 and TRBJ1-1; TRBD1 matches 7 bases. The V gene's germline CDR1 is KGHSH and CDR2 LQKENI. J lost 0 bases, V lost 5 bases, and 9 bases had no gene match. The CDR3 length is 16 residues. The CDR3 sequence is CASSGGQSLMNTEAFF. The CDR3 region has the DNA TGTGCCAGCTCAGGGGGACAGAGCCTTATGAACACTGAAGCTTTCTTT.

J is TRBJ2-2 and V is TRBV9; TRBD2 agrees at 11 bases. The CDR3 is 17 residues long. The V gene's germline CDR1 is SGDLS and CDR2 YYNGEE. The V gene end was trimmed by 3 bases and the J gene end by 4 bases; junction bases not matched to a gene: 8. The CDR3 loop is CASSGQLAGVVTGELFF. The CDR3 DNA reads as TGTGCCAGCAGCGGACAACTAGCGGGAGTTGTCACCGGGGAGCTGTTTTTT.